The next 5 T cell receptor beta chains were all read from a single sample in a study of vaccination and CD4 T cells after COVID-19. No antigen is known for these receptors. The treatment was: roughly 10-day PBMC culture with coronavirus spike peptide pools or control peptides (ViraFEST assay). CD4+ T cells that had been cultured provided DNA sequenced with the Oncomine TCR Beta short-read assay. From the PCR reads, TCRdb called clonotypes with MiXCR, one entry per CDR3 protein. Seen here are thousands of distinct CDR3 sequences, around 67% observed once, and the top ten hold approximately 10%. This sample comprised CD4+ T cells from blood, cultured in vitro, obtained before SARS-CoV-2 vaccination. The receptors here all came from a human donor who had recovered from COVID-19.

This sequence joins TRBV28 and TRBJ1-2, with unresolved D. V was trimmed by 6 bases and J by 5 bases, leaving 7 bases between them. There are 11 residues in the CDR3. Germline V lookup: CDR1 MDHEN, CDR2 SYDVKM. CDR3: CASRMRYGYTF. The CDR3 region has the DNA TGTGCCAGCAGAATGAGATATGGCTACACCTTC.

The CDR3: CSATENYSGNTIYF. The CDR3 nucleotides are TGCAGTGCTACAGAAAACTACTCTGGAAACACCATATATTTT. The chain recombines TRBV20-1 with TRBJ1-3; no clear D. CDR3 length: 14 residues. Trimming stripped 4 bases from V and 0 bases from J, with 10 bases between. The germline gives CDR1 DFQATT, CDR2 SNEGSKA (reference sequence).

V gene TRBV4-3 combines with J gene TRBJ2-7; a weak D match, TRBD1 (6 bases). V dropped 5 bases and J dropped 0 bases, with 14 bases sitting between them. Germline CDR1 and CDR2: LGHNA and YSLEER. This CDR3 contains 15 residues. The CDR3 is CASSKYRDTSYEQYF. The CDR3 nucleotides are TGCGCCAGCAGCAAATACCGGGACACCTCCTACGAGCAGTACTTC.

V usage is TRBV20-1 and J usage is TRBJ2-1; D gene unclear. Trimming left V 6 bases short and J 9 bases short, with 12 bases between. Germline V CDR1 and CDR2: DFQATT, SNEGSKA (reference sequence). The CDR3 contains 11 residues. The CDR3 DNA follows: TGCAGTGCCAATCTAGACGTTGAGCAGTTCTTC. Amino acids: CSANLDVEQFF.

The CDR3 loop is CSARDESGPALETQYF. The CDR3 DNA reads TGCAGTGCTAGAGATGAATCGGGGCCGGCCTTGGAGACCCAGTACTTC. The V gene is TRBV20-1, the J gene TRBJ2-5; possibly TRBD1 or TRBD2 for D (5 bases each). The length of the CDR3 is 16 residues. The germline gives CDR1 DFQATT, CDR2 SNEGSKA (reference sequence). Between the trimmed V and J ends, which lost 0 bases and 5 bases, there was a span of 19 bases.